The rows below give T cell receptor beta chains drawn from one sample of a study of T-cell memory formation after mild COVID-19. MiXCR was run by TCRdb on the 5' RACE reads, yielding one entry per CDR3 protein. This sample has hundreds of thousands of distinct CDR3 sequences, with approximately 15% found just once. The sample consisted of PBMCs or a T cell subset sorted from them (not recorded which). These receptor sequences come from a young man who had mild COVID-19 (a few samples of this study predate the infection). Cell type and time point are not known. CDR3s include the opening cysteine and the closing phenylalanine or tryptophan. Each record gives: CDR3 length, J gene, V gene, clone size, D gene, CDR3 DNA, CDR3 protein. A D gene is named only where the DNA matches it firmly. Clone size, where shown, is once, few, many, or a class for clones that have expanded.

cdr3_length: 14; j_call: TRBJ1-2; v_call: TRBV6-5; clone_size: few; d_call: NA; cdr3_nt: TGTGCCAGCAGTTACTCGTCTGGTATCTATGGCTACACCTTC; cdr3_aa: CASSYSSGIYGYTF
cdr3_length: 15; j_call: TRBJ2-1; v_call: TRBV5-8; clone_size: NA; d_call: TRBD2; cdr3_nt: TGTGCCAGCAGGTCGCGGGGGAGCTCCTACAATGAGCAGTTCTTC; cdr3_aa: CASRSRGSSYNEQFF
cdr3_length: 18; j_call: TRBJ2-3; v_call: TRBV21-1; clone_size: NA; d_call: NA; cdr3_nt: TGTGCCAGCAGCAAATATTATTTGGGGCAGGGAAGCACAGATACGCAGTATTTT; cdr3_aa: CASSKYYLGQGSTDTQYF
cdr3_length: 15; j_call: TRBJ2-1; v_call: TRBV6-4; clone_size: NA; d_call: TRBD2; cdr3_nt: TGTGCCAGCAGTGTCAAAGCGGGGGGGCAGGATGAGCAGTTCTTC; cdr3_aa: CASSVKAGGQDEQFF
cdr3_length: 16; j_call: TRBJ2-1; v_call: TRBV6-1; clone_size: NA; d_call: NA; cdr3_nt: TGTGCCAGCAGTGAAGCTGTCAGGGGACTTTACAATGAGCAGTTCTTC; cdr3_aa: CASSEAVRGLYNEQFF
cdr3_length: 15; j_call: TRBJ2-3; v_call: TRBV7-2; clone_size: few; d_call: TRBD2; cdr3_nt: TGTGCCAGCAGTTCGTTAGCGGGGGGGAAAGATACGCAGTATTTT; cdr3_aa: CASSSLAGGKDTQYF
cdr3_length: 14; j_call: TRBJ1-1; v_call: TRBV29-1; clone_size: few; d_call: NA; cdr3_nt: TGCAGCGGAGATGCTGCGACGGGTGTGCTTGAAGCTTTCTTT; cdr3_aa: CSGDAATGVLEAFF
cdr3_length: 13; j_call: TRBJ1-3; v_call: TRBV7-9; clone_size: many; d_call: TRBD1; cdr3_nt: TGTGCCAGCAGCCGGGACAGGGTGGACACCATATATTTT; cdr3_aa: CASSRDRVDTIYF
cdr3_length: 12; j_call: TRBJ1-4; v_call: TRBV6-5; clone_size: few; d_call: NA; cdr3_nt: TGTGCCAGCAGCCGCTTTAATGAAAAACTGTTTTTT; cdr3_aa: CASSRFNEKLFF
cdr3_length: 17; j_call: TRBJ1-1; v_call: TRBV29-1; clone_size: few; d_call: NA; cdr3_nt: TGCAGCGTTGAGGGGACGGGGGCCTTTATTATGAACACTGAAGCTTTCTTT; cdr3_aa: CSVEGTGAFIMNTEAFF
cdr3_length: 15; j_call: TRBJ2-2; v_call: TRBV2; clone_size: NA; d_call: TRBD2; cdr3_nt: TGTGCCGCCCGACGCCTAGCGGGGAACGCGAGGGAGCTGTTTTTT; cdr3_aa: CAARRLAGNARELFF
cdr3_length: 17; j_call: TRBJ2-5; v_call: TRBV5-1; clone_size: many; d_call: TRBD2; cdr3_nt: TGCGCCAGCAGACCAGGTTTGCGGGGGGGCGGAGGAGAGACCCAGTACTTC; cdr3_aa: CASRPGLRGGGGETQYF
cdr3_length: 14; j_call: TRBJ2-2; v_call: TRBV19; clone_size: many; d_call: NA; cdr3_nt: TGTGCCAGTAGTCCGGGACCCACCACCGGGGAGCTGTTTTTT; cdr3_aa: CASSPGPTTGELFF
cdr3_length: 14; j_call: TRBJ1-2; v_call: TRBV4-1; clone_size: NA; d_call: NA; cdr3_nt: TGCGCCAGCACCTTTGCCGGGGAGAACTATGGCTACACCTTC; cdr3_aa: CASTFAGENYGYTF
cdr3_length: 13; j_call: TRBJ1-2; v_call: TRBV12-3/TRBV12-4; clone_size: NA; d_call: NA; cdr3_nt: TGTGCCAGCAGTTTAGGCACGGTCTATGGCTACACCTTC; cdr3_aa: CASSLGTVYGYTF
cdr3_length: 14; j_call: TRBJ1-4; v_call: TRBV12-3/TRBV12-4; clone_size: NA; d_call: TRBD1; cdr3_nt: TGTGCCAGCAGGAGAACAGGGGGACGTGAAAAACTGTTTTTT; cdr3_aa: CASRRTGGREKLFF
cdr3_length: 14; j_call: TRBJ2-5; v_call: TRBV24-1; clone_size: few; d_call: NA; cdr3_nt: TGTGCCACCAGTGGACCGGGCAGTCAAGAGACCCAGTACTTC; cdr3_aa: CATSGPGSQETQYF